The 21 T cell receptor beta chains reported below all come from one sample, sequenced in a study of blood T cells in healthy people across ages. A second roughly 6 to 12 cycle PCR used barcoded and J-beta primers. TCRdb ran MiXCR on the 5' RACE reads and lists one entry per CDR3 protein. The data show more than 800,000 distinct CDR3 sequences, 29% seen once. What was sequenced was blood. The receptors originated from a woman of 80 years or more in good health.

There are many counts of this clonotype. V usage is TRBV6-5 and J usage is TRBJ2-5; the D gene is possibly TRBD2 (6 bases). Germline V gives CDR1 MNHEY, CDR2 SVGAGI. The CDR3 runs to 16 residues. V shed 0 bases and J shed 2 bases, with 13 bases lying between them. The CDR3 protein is CASSYSGGVNQETQYF. CDR3 DNA: TGTGCCAGCAGTTACTCTGGCGGGGTCAATCAAGAGACCCAGTACTTC.

The chain joins TRBV21-1 to TRBJ2-7. TRBV21-1 has pseudogene status. The CDR3 sequence is 15 residues long. The CDR3 DNA follows: TGTGCCAGCAGCATTACATGGGGGAGCTCCTACGAGCAGTACTTC. This encodes CASSITWGSSYEQYF.

This clonotype appeared a few times. This may stem from a read error, because a much larger clone lies one nucleotide away. The chain has TRBV7-8 and TRBJ2-5; D might be TRBD1 (6 bases). This CDR3 region has 15 residues. Looked up from germline, CDR1 is SGHVS and CDR2 is FQNEAQ. CDR3 loop: CASSLASRGQEAQYF. The DNA for the CDR3 is TGTGCCAGCAGCTTAGCATCCCGGGGACAAGAGGCCCAGTACTTC.

Turning to this clonotype: Since a much larger clone is just one base distant, this may be a read error. The rearrangement joins TRBV7-9 to TRBJ2-5; 10 bases map to TRBD1. The germline V gene has CDR1 SEHNR and CDR2 FQNEAQ (reference sequence). J gave up 11 bases and V 3 bases, and 12 bases lay outside the gene matches. The CDR3 loop spans 15 amino acids. CDR3 DNA: TGTGCCAGCAGCTTGACAGGGGGCGAGAACAATGAGCAGTACTTC. Translated, it gives CASSLTGGENNEQYF.

The chain couples TRBV11-2 to TRBJ1-1, with D maybe TRBD1 (5 bases). V shed 4 bases and J shed 0 bases, with 12 bases lying between them. Looked up from germline, CDR1 is SGHAT and CDR2 is FQNNGV. The CDR3 runs 15 residues. CDR3 sequence (DNA): TGTGCCAGCAGCTCCCCTTGGGGGATGAACACTGAAGCTTTCTTT. It specifies CASSSPWGMNTEAFF.

This clonotype was seen many times. CDR3 sequence reads: CAISERQETQYF. The DNA for the CDR3 is TGTGCCATCAGTGAGCGTCAAGAGACCCAGTACTTC. The chain carries TRBV10-3 and TRBJ2-5; D gene unclear. Per the germline V gene, CDR1 is ENHRY and CDR2 is SYGVKD. Trimming took 2 bases from V and 2 from J, leaving 3 bases between them. The CDR3 sequence is 12 residues long.

The chain combines TRBV12-3 or TRBV12-4 with TRBJ2-5, with 7 positions matching TRBD2. The junction had 11 bases not matched to a gene; V was cut back by 11 bases and J by 5 bases. The length of the CDR3 is 13 residues. The CDR3 DNA follows: TGTGCCTGCACCCCAACAGCGGGGGAGACCCAGTACTTC. It codes for CACTPTAGETQYF.

This clonotype was counted ten times or more. The chain uses TRBV7-2 and TRBJ2-5; TRBD2 aligns across 10 bases. This CDR3 has 14 residues. V lost 1 base, J lost 9 bases, and 5 bases stayed unmatched. CDR1 SGHTA and CDR2 FQGNSA come from the germline V gene. The DNA for the CDR3 is TGTGCCAGCAGCTTAGAGCGGGGGGGTGGTGCCCAGTACTTC. This translates into CASSLERGGGAQYF.

The chain carries TRBV14 and TRBJ2-1; TRBD2 aligns across 8 bases. The CDR3 contains 16 residues. Germline V gene sequence: CDR1 SGHDN, CDR2 FVKESK. The V gene end was trimmed by 1 base and the J gene end by 7 bases; junction bases not matched to a gene: 9. This CDR3 reads CASSQGFAGGDNEQFF. The CDR3 DNA reads as TGTGCCAGCAGCCAAGGATTTGCGGGGGGTGATAATGAGCAGTTCTTC.

This clonotype was detected ten times or more. V gene TRBV7-2 combines with J gene TRBJ2-7, with unresolved D. V was pared by 3 bases and J by 6 bases, with 6 bases between. This CDR3 contains 11 residues. Looked up from germline, CDR1 is SGHTA and CDR2 is FQGNSA. The CDR3 loop reads CASSFGSEQYF. The CDR3 bases are TGTGCCAGCAGCTTTGGCTCCGAGCAGTACTTC.

Notes on this clonotype: A much larger clone lies one base from this, so it may be a read error. The chain employs TRBV12-3 or TRBV12-4 and TRBJ2-3, with TRBD2 matching 16 bases. The CDR3 has 17 amino acids. Germline trimming cut 7 bases from V and 8 bases from J; bases unmatched to any gene: 12. The CDR3: CASIRGTSGGAGGTQYF. The CDR3 DNA sequence: TGTGCCAGCATTCGCGGGACTAGCGGGGGGGCAGGAGGTACGCAGTATTTT.

This clonotype occurred many times. The chain has TRBV6-2 or TRBV6-3 and TRBJ2-5, with 7 positions matching TRBD1. CDR3 length equals 17 residues. J was trimmed by 0 bases and V by 2 bases; bases with no gene match: 9. The V gene's germline CDR1 is MNHEY and CDR2 SVGEGT. The CDR3 nucleotides read TGTGCCAGCAGTTACGGTTACCGGGGACAGAACCAAGAGACCCAGTACTTC. Translated, it gives CASSYGYRGQNQETQYF.

This clonotype occurred a few times. The gene calls are TRBV10-3 and TRBJ1-1, with D possibly matching TRBD1 (5 bases). V was trimmed by 10 bases and J by 5 bases, leaving 14 bases between them. Germline V gene sequence: CDR1 ENHRY, CDR2 SYGVKD. The CDR3 runs 12 residues. CDR3 DNA sequence: TGTGCCACCCAGGGTGGAGAAACTGAAGCTTTCTTT. Amino acid sequence: CATQGGETEAFF.

On this clonotype itself: A much larger clone lies a single base off, so this may be a read error. The chain carries TRBV7-9 and TRBJ1-4, with no clear D. This CDR3 has 15 amino acids. Germline lookup yields CDR1 SEHNR and CDR2 FQNEAQ (reference sequence). V lost 2 bases, J lost 3 bases, and 10 bases lay in between. The CDR3 coding sequence is TGTGCCAGCAGCTTATTCGGGCCTTCTAATGAAAAACTGTTTTTT. Protein: CASSLFGPSNEKLFF.

The J gene is TRBJ2-6, the V gene TRBV5-6; TRBD1 agrees at 11 bases. Germline assignment: CDR1 SGHDT and CDR2 YYEEEE. The J segment lost 2 bases and the V segment lost 4 bases, leaving 8 bases of the junction unmatched. The CDR3 length is 18 residues. The CDR3 region is CASSGAGTGGTGANVLTF. The CDR3 DNA reads as TGTGCCAGCAGCGGGGCCGGGACAGGGGGAACTGGGGCCAACGTCCTGACTTTC.

This clonotype was counted at least ten times. The chain employs TRBV10-3 and TRBJ2-5; a possible D gene is TRBD1 (5 bases). The CDR3 covers 13 residues. Germline CDR1 and CDR2: ENHRY and SYGVKD. Trimming removed 5 bases at V and 1 base at J, with 8 bases between. The CDR3: CAISRQLQETQYF. CDR3 sequence (DNA): TGTGCCATCAGTCGACAGCTCCAAGAGACCCAGTACTTC.

The rearrangement links TRBV11-2 to TRBJ1-6, with TRBD1 identical over 7 bases. In germline, CDR1 is SGHAT, CDR2 FQNNGV. V lost 5 bases to trimming and J lost 2 bases; unmatched junction nucleotides: 9. This CDR3 is 17 amino acids long. The CDR3 loop reads CASSGRQGQTYNSPLHF. CDR3 nucleotides: TGTGCCAGCAGCGGAAGACAGGGACAGACCTATAATTCACCCCTCCACTTT.

Notes on this clonotype: A single base separates this from a much larger clone, so it may be a read error. V is TRBV11-2 and J is TRBJ1-4, with D unresolved. V was clipped by 1 base and J by 7 bases, with 16 bases between them. CDR1 is SGHAT, CDR2 FQNNGV, per germline. The CDR3 covers 16 residues. The CDR3 region is CASSLGSGVGREKLFF. The CDR3 DNA sequence: TGTGCCAGCAGCTTAGGAAGCGGTGTGGGTCGTGAAAAACTGTTTTTT. Supplemented by reference TRBV11-2 and TRBJ1-4, the full variable domain reads EAGVAQSPRYKIIEKRQSVAFWCNPISGHATLYWYQQILGQGPKLLIQFQNNGVVDDSQLPKDRFSAERLKGVDSTLKIQPAKLEDSAVYLCASSLGSGVGREKLFFGSGTQLSVL.

The chain couples TRBV18 to TRBJ2-4; 10 bases are shared with TRBD1. TRBJ2-7 explains the end of the DNA better; the J call may be wrong. This CDR3 is built from 16 residues. In germline, CDR1 is KGHSH, CDR2 LQKENI. CDR3 nucleotide sequence: TGTGCCAGCTCACCAACAGGACAGGGGGGATTCTACGAGCAGTACTTC. As protein: CASSPTGQGGFYEQYF.

The rearrangement uses TRBV30 and TRBJ1-1; D is ambiguous. The CDR3 has 13 amino acids. V was clipped by 0 bases and J by 4 bases, with 9 bases between them. Germline loops: CDR1 GTSNPN, CDR2 SVGIG (reference sequence). The CDR3, as DNA: TGTGCCTGGAGTGTAAACCCGATCACTGAAGCTTTCTTT. The encoded protein is CAWSVNPITEAFF. Combining the CDR3 with reference TRBV30 and TRBJ1-1 gives the whole variable domain SQTIHQWPATLVQPVGSPLSLECTVEGTSNPNLYWYRQAAGRGLQLLFYSVGIGQISSEVPQNLSASRPQDRQFILSSKKLLLSDSGFYLCAWSVNPITEAFFGQGTRLTVV.

There are a few counts of this clonotype. At one end the junction does not follow the germline gene, possibly because of a read error. The rearrangement links TRBV20-1 to TRBJ2-1, with 8 bases fitting TRBD2. Germline V gene data show CDR1 as DFQATT and CDR2 as SNEGSKA (reference sequence). This CDR3 region has 15 residues. The CDR3 DNA follows: TGCGGTGCTAGAGACGATGGACTAGCCCGCAATGAGCAGTTCTTC. Its protein is CGARDDGLARNEQFF.